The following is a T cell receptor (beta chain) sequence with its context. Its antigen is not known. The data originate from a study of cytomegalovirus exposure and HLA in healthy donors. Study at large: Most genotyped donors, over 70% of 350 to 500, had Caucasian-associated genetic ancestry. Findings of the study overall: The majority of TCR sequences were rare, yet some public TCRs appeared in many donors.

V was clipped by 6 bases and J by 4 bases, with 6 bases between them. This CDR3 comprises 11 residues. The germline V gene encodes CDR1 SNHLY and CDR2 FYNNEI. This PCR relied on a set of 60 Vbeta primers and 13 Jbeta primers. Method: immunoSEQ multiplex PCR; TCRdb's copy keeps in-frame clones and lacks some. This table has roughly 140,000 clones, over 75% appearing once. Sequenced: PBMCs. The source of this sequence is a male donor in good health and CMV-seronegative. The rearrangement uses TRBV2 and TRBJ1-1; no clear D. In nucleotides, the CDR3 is TGTGCCAGCAGCTACGGCACTGAAGCTTTCTTT. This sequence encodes CASSYGTEAFF. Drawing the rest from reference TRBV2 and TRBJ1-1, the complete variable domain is EPEVTQTPSHQVTQMGQEVILRCVPISNHLYFYWYRQILGQKVEFLVSFYNNEISEKSEIFDDQFSVERPDGSNFTLKIRSTKLEDSAMYFCASSYGTEAFFGQGTRLTVV.